The 2 T cell receptor beta chains below come from one sample, sequenced in a study of T cell responses to AZD1222 COVID-19 vaccine. The repertoire was sequenced with immunoSEQ multiplex PCR; TCRdb's copy has only in-frame clones and lacks some. The sample lists approximately 120,000 clones, about 87% occurring once. This material consisted of peripheral blood, taken on day 0 of AZD1222 vaccination. Receptors originate from an adult in good health.

The gene calls are TRBV2 and TRBJ2-3, with D perhaps matching TRBD2 (6 bases). From germline, CDR1 is SNHLY and CDR2 FYNNEI. V lost 11 bases, J lost 3 bases, and 15 bases lay in between. The CDR3 loop spans 13 amino acids. CDR3 in DNA: TGTGCCGTCAGATTCGGGGGAACAGATACGCAGTATTTT. Translating gives CAVRFGGTDTQYF.

This chain joins TRBV5-1 and TRBJ1-5, with no clear D. The germline gives CDR1 SGHRS, CDR2 YFSETQ. The CDR3 covers 16 residues. Trimming removed 0 bases from V and 3 bases from J, with 13 bases in between. CDR3 amino acids: CASSLASRKLNQPQHF. DNA of the CDR3: TGCGCCAGCAGCTTGGCCAGTCGGAAACTCAATCAGCCCCAGCATTTT.